Presented here are 22 T cell receptor beta chains from one specimen sequenced in a study of blood T cell repertoires in COVID-19. Assay used: immunoSEQ multiplex PCR; TCRdb lists only in-frame clones, some missing. The sample includes 110,000 to 150,000 clones, 81% of them seen just once. The sequenced material came from peripheral blood. All receptors derive from a human donor in a cohort sampled during active COVID-19.

This chain joins TRBV24-1 and TRBJ1-2, with 10 bases matching TRBD1. This CDR3 contains 13 residues. V lost 4 bases and J lost 8; bases outside the gene matches: 3. Germline V gene sequence: CDR1 KGHDR, CDR2 SFDVKD. The CDR3 DNA is TGTGCCACCAGTGACCGGGACAGGGGAGGCTACACCTTC. It is translated as CATSDRDRGGYTF.

The rearrangement uses TRBV11-2 and TRBJ1-1, with TRBD1 as a possible D gene (6 bases). The CDR3 extends over 15 amino acids. Germline V gene sequence: CDR1 SGHAT, CDR2 FQNNGV. V gave up 2 bases and J gave up 3 bases, with 13 bases separating them. In DNA form, the CDR3 reads TGTGCCAGCAGCTTAATTGGTCAGGGGTACACTGAAGCTTTCTTT. The encoded protein is CASSLIGQGYTEAFF.

The V gene is TRBV5-4, the J gene TRBJ2-3, with TRBD1 as a possible D gene (7 bases). V was cut by 4 bases and J by 7 bases, with 16 bases left in between. The CDR3 extends over 14 amino acids. Germline lookup yields CDR1 SGHNT and CDR2 YYREEE (reference sequence). CDR3 in amino acids: CASSLRGAPYTQYF. The CDR3 DNA reads TGTGCCAGCAGCCTCAGGGGGGCCCCCTATACGCAGTATTTT.

The rearrangement joins TRBV9 to TRBJ2-5; D call uncertain. V was cut by 0 bases and J by 4 bases, with 16 bases left in between. CDR3 length equals 16 residues. Germline CDR1 SGDLS, CDR2 YYNGEE. CDR3 in amino acids: CASSVGISQTLETQYF. CDR3 nucleotides: TGTGCCAGCAGCGTAGGTATCTCCCAGACATTAGAGACCCAGTACTTC.

The chain couples TRBV7-2 to TRBJ2-4; 7 positions agree with TRBD2. Germline lookup yields CDR1 SGHTA and CDR2 FQGNSA. The J segment lost 3 bases and the V segment lost 5 bases, leaving 4 bases of the junction unmatched. This CDR3 spans 14 amino acids. CDR3 nucleotide sequence: TGTGCCAGCAGCGCGGGACTAAACAAAAACATTCAGTACTTC. It specifies CASSAGLNKNIQYF.

The genes are TRBV18 and TRBJ1-1, with 7 bases matching TRBD1. The CDR3 is made up of 15 amino acids. After removal of 4 bases from V and 4 bases from J, the junction contained 9 bases not matched to a gene. In germline, CDR1 is KGHSH, CDR2 LQKENI. The CDR3 sequence is CASSQGASRGTEAFF. In DNA form, the CDR3 reads TGTGCCAGCTCACAGGGGGCTAGTCGGGGCACTGAAGCTTTCTTT.

V and J are TRBV7-2 and TRBJ2-7, with 7 nucleotides matching TRBD1. V was pared by 8 bases and J by 2 bases, with 9 bases of the junction left unmatched. The length of the CDR3 is 14 residues. Germline V gene sequence: CDR1 SGHTA, CDR2 FQGNSA. CDR3 nucleotide sequence: TGTGCCAGCGGCTCACGGGACAGCACCTACGAGCAGTACTTC. Protein: CASGSRDSTYEQYF. Full variable domain (rest looked up from reference TRBV7-2 and TRBJ2-7): GAGVSQSPSNKVTEKGKDVELRCDPISGHTALYWYRQSLGQGLEFLIYFQGNSAPDKSGLPSDRFSAERTGGSVSTLTIQRTQQEDSAVYLCASGSRDSTYEQYFGPGTRLTVT.

The J gene is TRBJ1-4, the V gene TRBV25-1, with TRBD1 identical over 7 bases. CDR3 length: 17 residues. Germline CDR1 and CDR2: MGHDK and SYGVNS. V shed 6 bases, J shed 8 bases, and the junction held 18 bases outside the gene matches. The CDR3 spells CASRKGAGPRRKEKLFF. The DNA for the CDR3 is TGTGCCAGCAGAAAGGGGGCAGGGCCCCGCAGGAAGGAAAAACTGTTTTTT.

This chain connects TRBV27 to TRBJ2-7; 11 positions match TRBD2. In germline, CDR1 is MNHEY, CDR2 SMNVEV (reference sequence). V shed 7 bases, J shed 5 bases, and the junction held 16 bases outside the gene matches. The CDR3 extends over 17 amino acids. The CDR3: CASTPRGRGLAGDEQYF. CDR3 coding DNA: TGTGCCAGCACCCCGCGCGGCCGAGGACTAGCGGGTGACGAGCAGTACTTC.

The gene calls are TRBV2 and TRBJ1-6, with D tentatively TRBD1 (5 bases). V was trimmed by 7 bases and J by 7 bases, leaving 17 bases between them. Germline V gene lookup returns CDR1 SNHLY and CDR2 FYNNEI. This CDR3 has 15 amino acids. This CDR3 is CASNSLGQLNSPLHF. The CDR3 region has the DNA TGTGCCAGCAACTCCTTGGGGCAGTTGAATTCACCCCTCCACTTT.

This clone was seen just once. The CDR3: CASSQGLAEVYEQYF. CDR3 sequence (DNA): TGCGCCAGCAGCCAAGGACTAGCGGAAGTCTACGAGCAGTACTTC. This chain connects TRBV4-1 to TRBJ2-7; 9 bases match TRBD2. The CDR3 contains 15 residues. J gave up 3 bases and V 1 base, and 4 bases lay outside the gene matches. In germline, CDR1 is MGHRA, CDR2 YSYEKL.

The chain joins TRBV5-4 to TRBJ1-1; D may be TRBD1 (6 bases). The CDR3 extends over 13 amino acids. Trimming stripped 0 bases from V and 5 bases from J, with 8 bases between. CDR1 is SGHNT, CDR2 YYREEE, per germline (reference sequence). CDR3 DNA sequence: TGTGCCAGCAGCTTGGGGGGGCGGACTGAAGCTTTCTTT. Protein product: CASSLGGRTEAFF. Full variable domain (outside the CDR3, taken from reference TRBV5-4 and TRBJ1-1): ETGVTQSPTHLIKTRGQQVTLRCSSQSGHNTVSWYQQALGQGPQFIFQYYREEENGRGNFPPRFSGLQFPNYSSELNVNALELDDSALYLCASSLGGRTEAFFGQGTRLTVV.

This clone is a singleton in its sample. The chain combines TRBV3-1 (or the pseudogene TRBV3-2) with TRBJ2-6; D not resolved. V was trimmed by 4 bases and J by 0 bases, leaving 4 bases between them. CDR3 size: 14 residues. Germline assignment: CDR1 LGHDT and CDR2 YNNKEL (reference sequence). DNA of the CDR3: TGTGCCAGCAGCCGCAGCTCTGGGGCCAACGTCCTGACTTTC. It encodes CASSRSSGANVLTF.

This clone has a single count. This chain joins TRBV5-1 and TRBJ2-2; TRBD1 agrees at 9 bases. This CDR3 comprises 17 residues. Germline lookup yields CDR1 SGHRS and CDR2 YFSETQ. V was pared by 0 bases and J by 1 base, with 4 bases of the junction left unmatched. The DNA for the CDR3 is TGCGCCAGCAGCTTGGTTTTGACAGGGGGGAACACCGGGGAGCTGTTTTTT. Its translation: CASSLVLTGGNTGELFF.

This chain connects TRBV20-1 to TRBJ2-7, with 10 bases identical to TRBD2. Trimming removed 3 bases from V and 4 bases from J; junction bases left unmatched: 9. The CDR3 spans 15 residues. CDR1 and CDR2 (germline): DFQATT, SNEGSKA (reference sequence). The CDR3 region is CSASLRASGRYEQYF. The CDR3 DNA follows: TGCAGTGCTAGTCTCAGGGCTAGCGGGAGATACGAGCAGTACTTC.

The J gene is TRBJ2-2, the V gene TRBV12-3 or TRBV12-4; unclear D gene. Between the trimmed V and J ends, which lost 4 bases and 5 bases, there was a span of 8 bases. The CDR3 length is 13 residues. CDR3 nucleotides: TGTGCCAGCAGTTCTAGAGGAACCGGGGAGCTGTTTTTT. Translating it yields CASSSRGTGELFF.

V gene TRBV27 combines with J gene TRBJ2-3, with 10 bases that match TRBD2. CDR3 length: 16 residues. The trim removed 5 bases at V and 1 base at J, leaving 6 bases unmatched. The germline CDR1 and CDR2 sequences are MNHEY and SMNVEV (reference sequence). The CDR3 reads CASSPRLAGGTDTQYF. The CDR3 region has the DNA TGTGCCAGCAGTCCTCGGCTAGCGGGAGGCACAGATACGCAGTATTTT.

The V and J genes are TRBV4-3 and TRBJ2-3; TRBD2 matches 9 bases. The CDR3 has 15 residues. Looked up from germline, CDR1 is LGHNA and CDR2 is YSLEER. V shed 3 bases and J 1 base; nucleotides not matched to a gene: 2. CDR3 DNA: TGCGCCAGCAGCCAGAGGACTAGCGGCACAGATACGCAGTATTTT. It codes for CASSQRTSGTDTQYF.

The rearrangement links TRBV6-5 to TRBJ2-5; TRBD2 agrees at 7 bases. J lost 5 bases, V lost 8 bases, and 5 bases had no gene match. Germline values: CDR1 MNHEY, CDR2 SVGAGI. The CDR3 has 12 residues. The CDR3 is CASGRAGETQYF. The CDR3 DNA sequence: TGTGCCAGCGGGAGGGCGGGGGAGACCCAGTACTTC.

The CDR3 reads CASSQSEGVKYF. The DNA of the CDR3 is TGTGCCAGCAGCCAGTCCGAGGGAGTGAAGTACTTC. The chain couples TRBV3-1 (or the pseudogene TRBV3-2) to TRBJ2-7, with a weak D call TRBD2 (5 bases). The CDR3 contains 12 residues. CDR1 is LGHDT, CDR2 YNNKEL, per germline (reference sequence). V lost 3 bases, J lost 11 bases, and 14 bases lay in between.

V usage is TRBV5-1 and J usage is TRBJ2-7; 14 nucleotides match TRBD2. CDR1 and CDR2 (germline): SGHRS, YFSETQ. Trimming took 1 base from V and 6 from J; bases not matched to a gene: 3. CDR3 length: 15 amino acids. CDR3 sequence reads: CASSLMTSGRVEQYF. The DNA of the CDR3 is TGCGCCAGCAGCTTGATGACTAGCGGGAGGGTCGAGCAGTACTTC.

The V call is TRBV5-8, the J call TRBJ1-6; 7 bases line up with TRBD1. The V segment lost 6 bases and the J segment 8 bases; nucleotides outside the gene matches: 11. This CDR3 has 15 amino acids. From germline, CDR1 is SGHTS and CDR2 YDEGEE. CDR3 bases: TGTGCCAGCACTCTCCGGACAGGATGGGATTCACCCCTCCACTTT. Its protein product is CASTLRTGWDSPLHF.